The clone carrying this T cell receptor beta chain has at least ten counts. Its cognate antigen is unknown. TCRdb reprocessed the 5' RACE reads via MiXCR and lists one record per CDR3 protein. The sample carries some 250,000 distinct CDR3 sequences, more than 20% recorded once. The sample originates from a study of CD8 T cells in ankylosing spondylitis. Germline V lookup: CDR1 SGDLS, CDR2 YYNGEE. The CDR3 covers 17 residues. The V and J ends lost 0 bases and 4 bases, in that order; junction bases with no gene match: 3. Study-level findings and limits: Earlier authors reported some of these motif variants in reactive arthritis synovial fluid and blood.

The sequencing input was blood, either unsorted or a sorted T cell fraction (not recorded which). This sequence was found in a male donor with ankylosing spondylitis or in good health (not recorded which). This chain connects TRBV9 to TRBJ2-2; 13 positions agree with TRBD2. The CDR3 loop is CASSVGRLAGGTGELFF. The DNA for the CDR3 is TGTGCCAGCAGCGTAGGCCGACTAGCGGGGGGCACCGGGGAGCTGTTTTTT. The full variable domain, with the rest looked up from reference TRBV9 and TRBJ2-2, is DSGVTQTPKHLITATGQRVTLRCSPRSGDLSVYWYQQSLDQGLQFLIQYYNGEERAKGNILERFSAQQFPDLHSELNLSSLELGDSALYFCASSVGRLAGGTGELFFGEGSRLTVL.